This entry is about one T cell receptor (beta chain). This sample is part of a study of blood T cell repertoires in COVID-19. Whole-study context: T cells, B-cell-depleted T cells, or PBMCs provided the cDNA or gDNA that served as material.

Here immunoSEQ multiplex PCR was the method, and the copy in TCRdb shows in-frame clones only, minus some. The data show a few hundred thousand clones, with 70% to 90% seen just once and roughly 3% held by the top ten. V lost 7 bases to trimming and J lost 10 bases; unmatched junction nucleotides: 7. This CDR3 region has 13 residues. Germline CDR1 SNHLY, CDR2 FYNNEI. The origin of this receptor is a man in his sixties with acute or convalescent COVID-19. The V call is TRBV2, the J call TRBJ1-1; 12 bases are a match to TRBD1. Sequencing was carried out using peripheral blood. The CDR3 nucleotides are TGTGCCAGCAACTCCTGGGACAGGGGGCGAGCTTTCTTT. It translates to CASNSWDRGRAFF.